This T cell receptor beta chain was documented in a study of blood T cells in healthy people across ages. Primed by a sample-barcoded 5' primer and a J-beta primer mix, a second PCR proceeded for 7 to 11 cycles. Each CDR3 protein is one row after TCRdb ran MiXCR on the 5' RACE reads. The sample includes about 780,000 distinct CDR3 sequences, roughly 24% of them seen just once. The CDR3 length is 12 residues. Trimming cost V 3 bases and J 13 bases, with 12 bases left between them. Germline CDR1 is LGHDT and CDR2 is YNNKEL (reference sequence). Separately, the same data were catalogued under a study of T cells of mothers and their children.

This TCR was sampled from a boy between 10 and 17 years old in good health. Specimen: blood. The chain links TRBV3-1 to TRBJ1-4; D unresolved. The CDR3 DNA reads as TGTGCCAGCAGCCACCCATCGACAAGACTGTTTTTT. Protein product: CASSHPSTRLFF.